This is a list of T cell receptor beta chains from one sample in a study of blood T cell repertoires in COVID-19. Assay used: immunoSEQ multiplex PCR; TCRdb lists only in-frame clones, some missing. The sample comprises roughly 70,000 clones, 88% of which are singletons, and approximately 1.4% rests with the top ten. Sequences were obtained from peripheral blood. The receptors stem from a human donor in a cohort sampled during active COVID-19. Each CDR3 is given with its conserved first and last residue. D genes are given only for firm matches. The size entry is marked missing in some rows and otherwise reads once, few, many or a size class.

clone_size j_call d_call v_call cdr3_nt cdr3_aa
- TRBJ2-3 TRBD2 TRBV5-1 TGCGCCAGCAGCTTGGCGCGGGAGGGGGATACGCAGTATTTT CASSLAREGDTQYF
- TRBJ1-1 - TRBV6-5 TGTGCCAGCAGTTACTCGAGCAGGGGTACTGAAGCTTTCTTT CASSYSSRGTEAFF
- TRBJ2-1 TRBD2 TRBV11-3 TGTGCCAGCAGCCCGAGACTAGCGGGGGTTAATGAGCAGTTCTTC CASSPRLAGVNEQFF
- TRBJ2-5 TRBD2 TRBV6-5 TGTGCCAGCTCCAGACTAGCGCGGGAGACCCAGTACTTC CASSRLARETQYF
- TRBJ2-1 TRBD2 TRBV24-1 TGTGCCACCAGTGGGACGGGAGGCTCCTACAATGAGCAGTTCTTC CATSGTGGSYNEQFF
- TRBJ2-6 - TRBV6-5 TGTGCCTCCCATAGTTTGGGAGCTGGGGCCAACGTCCTGACTTTC CASHSLGAGANVLTF
few TRBJ1-2 - TRBV6-5 TGTGCCAGCGGAAGGTCACCCAGGGATCACTATGGCTACACCTTC CASGRSPRDHYGYTF
once TRBJ2-3 TRBD2 TRBV5-1 TGCGCCAGCAGTAGGGCAGGGAGGGTTCCGGTCACAGATACGCAGTATTTT CASSRAGRVPVTDTQYF
once TRBJ1-4 - TRBV5-1 TGCGCCAGCAGCTCGGGGGGAGGGAATGAAAAACTGTTTTTT CASSSGGGNEKLFF
- TRBJ2-1 - TRBV12-2 TGTGCAAGTCGCTTAGGGAGGTCACCCGGGACAGCCAAGAAGAGGGGCAATGAGCAGTTCTTC CASRLGRSPGTAKKRGNEQFF